One sample yielded the 24 T cell receptor beta chains listed below, sequenced in a study of CD8 T cells in ankylosing spondylitis. TCRdb reprocessed the 5' RACE reads via MiXCR and lists one record per CDR3 protein. The sample has 100,000 to 150,000 distinct CDR3 sequences; about an eighth are singletons. Source material: blood, either unsorted or a sorted T cell fraction (not recorded which). Every receptor here comes from a female donor with ankylosing spondylitis or in good health (not recorded which).

This clonotype was detected many times. This chain connects TRBV5-1 to TRBJ1-1, with 7 bases lining up with TRBD1. The J segment lost 3 bases and the V segment lost 2 bases, leaving 7 bases of the junction unmatched. Germline loops: CDR1 SGHRS, CDR2 YFSETQ. The CDR3 has 15 residues. This chain's CDR3 is CASSFTGRGDTEAFF. The CDR3 bases are TGCGCCAGCAGCTTTACCGGCAGGGGGGACACTGAAGCTTTCTTT.

Worth noting for this clonotype: Since a much larger clone is just one base distant, this may be a read error. This sequence joins TRBV29-1 and TRBJ1-2, with 10 bases aligning to TRBD1. Germline CDR1 and CDR2: SQVTM and ANQGSEA. CDR3 size: 13 residues. The CDR3, as DNA: TGCAGCGGACAGACAGGGGGCGGCTATGGCTACTCCTTC. Its protein is CSGQTGGGYGYSF.

This clonotype showed up just a few times. V is TRBV5-1 and J is TRBJ1-2; tentatively, D is TRBD1 (5 bases). The CDR3 totals 15 residues. Germline loops: CDR1 SGHRS, CDR2 YFSETQ. Trimming took off 0 bases at V and 4 bases at J, with 13 bases between the two ends. CDR3 DNA: TGCGCCAGCAGCTTGGATCATGGGGGAGGCTATGGCTACACCTTC. Translating it yields CASSLDHGGGYGYTF.

This clonotype occurred many times. The chain is built from TRBV2 and TRBJ1-1, with no clear D. V was trimmed by 6 bases and J by 0 bases, leaving 5 bases between them. Looked up from germline, CDR1 is SNHLY and CDR2 is FYNNEI. CDR3 length equals 12 residues. CDR3 sequence: CASRRVNTEAFF. CDR3 sequence (DNA): TGTGCCAGCAGGCGGGTGAACACTGAAGCTTTCTTT.

There are a few counts of this clonotype. The chain employs TRBV6-1 and TRBJ2-1; unclear D gene. This CDR3 spans 15 amino acids. V was clipped by 4 bases and J by 3 bases, with 13 bases between them. From germline, CDR1 is MNHNS and CDR2 SASEGT. CDR3 in amino acids: CASSASRVLYNEQFF. The CDR3 coding sequence is TGTGCCAGCAGTGCGAGCCGGGTCCTCTACAATGAGCAGTTCTTC.

The chain employs TRBV6-2 or TRBV6-3 and TRBJ2-1, with 10 positions matching TRBD1. The V gene's germline CDR1 is MNHEY and CDR2 SVGEGT. The CDR3 sequence is 14 residues long. J gave up 9 bases and V 8 bases, and 10 bases lay outside the gene matches. CDR3 protein: CASGQGVRTSEQFF. The DNA for the CDR3 is TGTGCCAGCGGACAGGGGGTTCGGACCAGTGAGCAGTTCTTC.

At least ten counts were recorded for this clonotype. This chain connects TRBV29-1 to TRBJ1-5; 8 nucleotides align to TRBD1. This CDR3 has 13 residues. J gave up 7 bases and V 7 bases, and 9 bases lay outside the gene matches. CDR1 and CDR2 (germline): SQVTM, ANQGSEA. Here the CDR3 reads CSAVTGVEQPQHF. CDR3 in DNA: TGCAGCGCAGTGACAGGGGTAGAGCAGCCCCAGCATTTT.

This clonotype appeared many times. The chain couples TRBV7-2 to TRBJ2-6; D call uncertain. Trimming pared 1 base from V and 0 bases from J, leaving 7 bases between. Germline values: CDR1 SGHTA, CDR2 FQGNSA. The CDR3 spans 16 residues. The CDR3 sequence: CASSLGAVSGANVLTF. In DNA form, the CDR3 reads TGTGCCAGCAGCTTAGGGGCGGTCTCTGGGGCCAACGTCCTGACTTTC.

This clonotype was counted many times. Written as DNA, the CDR3 is TGTGCCAGCAGCTTGGCCGAGCTATTGAACACTGAAGCTTTCTTT. The encoded protein is CASSLAELLNTEAFF. The V gene is TRBV5-4, the J gene TRBJ1-1; D is uncertain. This CDR3 region has 15 residues. Per the germline V gene, CDR1 is SGHNT and CDR2 is YYREEE (reference sequence). V lost 0 bases to trimming and J lost 0 bases, with 9 bases between them.

Remarks on this clonotype: A much more abundant neighbour one base away suggests this may be a read error. Because the CDR3 is missing its conserved closing phenylalanine or tryptophan, this is likely a read error. This chain joins TRBV24-1 and TRBJ2-3; perhaps TRBD2 as D (6 bases). The CDR3 length is 14 residues. With 9 bases removed from V and 0 bases from J, the gap between germline ends came to 12 bases. Germline assignment: CDR1 KGHDR and CDR2 SFDVKD. CDR3 residues: CATAFGGSTDTQYY. CDR3 nucleotide sequence: TGTGCCACCGCTTTCGGGGGTAGCACAGATACGCAGTATTAT.

There are many counts of this clonotype. The J gene is TRBJ2-7, the V gene TRBV7-8, with D perhaps TRBD1 (5 bases). The V gene lost 6 bases and the J gene lost 4 bases, with 22 bases spanning the gap. This CDR3 has 16 residues. Per the germline V gene, CDR1 is SGHVS and CDR2 is FQNEAQ. The CDR3 sequence: CASSGKGKDVLYEQYF. CDR3 nucleotides: TGTGCCAGCAGTGGCAAGGGGAAGGACGTTTTGTACGAGCAGTACTTC. Variable domain in full (rest from reference TRBV7-8 and TRBJ2-7): GAGVSQSPRYKVAKRGQDVALRCDPISGHVSLFWYQQALGQGPEFLTYFQNEAQLDKSGLPSDRFFAERPEGSVSTLKIQRTQQEDSAVYLCASSGKGKDVLYEQYFGPGTRLTVT.

To note about this clonotype: One base away lies a much larger clone, so this may be a sequencing read error. The chain employs TRBV28 and TRBJ2-7; D is possibly TRBD2 (5 bases). Germline values: CDR1 MDHEN, CDR2 SYDVKM. The CDR3 is 14 residues long. V gave up 3 bases and J gave up 0 bases, with 9 bases separating them. CDR3 bases: TGTGCCAGCAGTTTCACACTAGTCTCCTACGAGCAGTACTTC. Translation: CASSFTLVSYEQYF.

The V gene is TRBV28, the J gene TRBJ1-5; D not certain. The CDR3 is made up of 13 amino acids. CDR1 is MDHEN and CDR2 is SYDVKM in the germline V gene. V lost 6 bases to trimming and J lost 7 bases, with 13 bases between them. CDR3 in amino acids: CASSLPLGQPQHF. The CDR3, as DNA: TGTGCCAGCAGCCTCCCCCTTGGGCAGCCCCAGCATTTT. Supplemented by reference TRBV28 and TRBJ1-5, the full variable domain reads DVKVTQSSRYLVKRTGEKVFLECVQDMDHENMFWYRQDPGLGLRLIYFSYDVKMKEKGDIPEGYSVSREKKERFSLILESASTNQTSMYLCASSLPLGQPQHFGDGTRLSIL.

This clonotype was counted once. The CDR3 loop reads CASSLRGPNTEAFF. The CDR3 nucleotides read TGTGCCAGCAGCCTCAGGGGGCCGAACACTGAAGCTTTCTTT. This sequence joins TRBV7-6 and TRBJ1-1; 8 positions match TRBD1. V dropped 5 bases and J dropped 1; count of bases not matched to a gene: 3. CDR1 SGHVS and CDR2 FNYEAQ come from the germline V gene. This CDR3 is 14 amino acids long.

Worth noting for this clonotype: A much larger clone is a single base away; this may be a read error. The J gene is TRBJ2-2, the V gene TRBV14, with a possible D match to TRBD2 (5 bases). Germline assignment: CDR1 SGHDN and CDR2 FVKESK. This CDR3 has 14 residues. CDR3 sequence reads: CAGSQISVSGELFF. CDR3 sequence (DNA): TGTGCCGGCAGCCAGATTAGCGTTTCCGGGGAGCTGTTTTTT.

This clonotype showed up many times. The CDR3 bases are TGTGCCAGCAGCCAAACCACTAGCCTCTACAATGAGCAGTTCTTC. This sequence encodes CASSQTTSLYNEQFF. The genes are TRBV4-2 and TRBJ2-1, with TRBD2 as a possible D gene (6 bases). The CDR3 consists of 15 residues. V lost 2 bases and J lost 3, with 11 bases in between. Germline assignment: CDR1 LGHNA and CDR2 YNFKEQ.

This clonotype came up many times. The chain uses TRBV12-3 or TRBV12-4 and TRBJ2-1; D not resolved. V lost 5 bases, J lost 8 bases, and 10 bases lay in between. The CDR3 has 12 amino acids. CDR3 protein: CASSTDSDEQFF. The CDR3, as DNA: TGTGCCAGCAGTACCGACTCCGATGAGCAGTTCTTC.

This clonotype was seen at least ten times. The chain joins TRBV7-9 to TRBJ2-3; the D gene is possibly TRBD2 (6 bases). The CDR3 runs to 15 residues. Per germline, CDR1 SEHNR and CDR2 FQNEAQ (reference sequence). The V end lost 6 bases, the J end lost 5 bases, and 18 bases lay between the germline ends. The CDR3 DNA sequence: TGTGCCAGCAGTCTTCCGGGACTGCGGGTAGATACGCAGTATTTT. Translating gives CASSLPGLRVDTQYF.

A remark on this clonotype: The junction differs from germline at one of its ends, possibly a read error. The chain joins TRBV20-1 to TRBJ2-7; possible D gene TRBD1, 6 bases. The CDR3 length is 15 residues. Germline V gives CDR1 DFQATT, CDR2 SNEGSKA (reference sequence). This chain's CDR3 is CSARDPGHRTYEQYF. CDR3 sequence (DNA): TGCAGTGCTAGGGACCCGGGACATCGTACCTACGAGCAGTACTTT.

This clonotype has a count of ten or more. The V call is TRBV5-1, the J call TRBJ1-3; D is unclear. Trimming shortened V by 2 bases and J by 0 bases, and 12 bases separated the two germline ends. The CDR3 has 16 amino acids. CDR1 is SGHRS and CDR2 is YFSETQ in the germline V gene. The CDR3 spells CASSFATLGSGNTIYF. The CDR3 nucleotides are TGCGCCAGCAGCTTCGCCACTCTAGGCTCTGGAAACACCATATATTTT.

In its sample, this clonotype was seen many times. The chain joins TRBV6-4 to TRBJ1-6; weak D call: TRBD1 (6 bases). The CDR3 sequence is 13 residues long. V lost 10 bases and J lost 7, with 14 bases in between. Germline lookup yields CDR1 MRHNA and CDR2 SNTAGT. Here the CDR3 DNA reads TGTGCCACTTCGGCAGGGGAGAATTCACCCCTCCACTTT. This gives the protein CATSAGENSPLHF.

In its sample, this clonotype ranks as large. This chain connects TRBV7-6 to TRBJ2-3, with D possibly matching TRBD1 (7 bases). CDR3 length: 14 residues. Germline values: CDR1 SGHVS, CDR2 FNYEAQ. V was cut by 5 bases and J by 1 base, with 10 bases left in between. Written as DNA, the CDR3 is TGTGCCAGCAGCCAGGGGGGAGGCACAGATACGCAGTATTTT. Translating it yields CASSQGGGTDTQYF.

This clonotype showed up many times. The chain has TRBV7-2 and TRBJ1-2, with D unclear. The CDR3 consists of 11 residues. Germline lookup yields CDR1 SGHTA and CDR2 FQGNSA. Trimming cost V 5 bases and J 2 bases, with 3 bases left between them. For the CDR3, the DNA is TGTGCCAGCAGCAGGAACTATGGCTACACCTTC. Translating gives CASSRNYGYTF.

In this sample, this clonotype turned up many times. The rearrangement links TRBV3-1 to TRBJ2-7; D is undetermined. Germline V CDR1 and CDR2: LGHDT, YNNKEL (reference sequence). CDR3 length equals 15 residues. Deletions cut 1 base from V and 2 bases from J, with 12 bases between. CDR3 loop: CASSQGALKAYEQYF. The DNA for the CDR3 is TGTGCCAGCAGCCAAGGAGCCTTGAAGGCCTACGAGCAGTACTTC.